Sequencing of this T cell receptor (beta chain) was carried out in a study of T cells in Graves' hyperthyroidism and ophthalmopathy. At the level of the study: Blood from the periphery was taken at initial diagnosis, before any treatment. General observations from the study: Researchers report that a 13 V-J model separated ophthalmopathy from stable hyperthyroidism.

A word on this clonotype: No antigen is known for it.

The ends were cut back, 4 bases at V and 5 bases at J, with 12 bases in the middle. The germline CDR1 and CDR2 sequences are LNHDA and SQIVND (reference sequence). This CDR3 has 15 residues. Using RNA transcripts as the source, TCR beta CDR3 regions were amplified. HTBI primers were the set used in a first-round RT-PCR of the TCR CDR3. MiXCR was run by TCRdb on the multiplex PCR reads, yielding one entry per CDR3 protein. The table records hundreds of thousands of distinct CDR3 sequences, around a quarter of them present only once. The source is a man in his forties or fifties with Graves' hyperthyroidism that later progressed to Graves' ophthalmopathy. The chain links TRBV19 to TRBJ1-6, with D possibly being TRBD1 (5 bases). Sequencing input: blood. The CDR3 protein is CASSNRDVNNSPLHF. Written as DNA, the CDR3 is TGTGCCAGTAGTAACCGGGACGTAAATAATTCACCCCTCCACTTT.